This TCR beta chain originates from a study of control samples from healthy donors and cancer patients. Trimming left V 0 bases short and J 4 bases short, with 3 bases between. In germline, CDR1 is SGHDN, CDR2 FVKESK. The CDR3 loop spans 13 amino acids. This clone came up a few times. TCRdb's copy holds only in-frame clones and misses some; the assay was immunoSEQ multiplex PCR. The sample holds some 130,000 clones; roughly 92% are singletons and the top ten take around 5.1%. The clonotype originates from a young man in good health. The sample consisted of blood. The V gene is TRBV14, the J gene TRBJ1-4; D is uncertain. The CDR3 loop reads CASSQDLNEKLFF. CDR3 nucleotides: TGTGCCAGCAGCCAAGACCTTAATGAAAAACTGTTTTTT.